The 17 T cell receptor beta chains presented below share a single source sample, sequenced in a study of blood T cell repertoires in COVID-19 (dated by TCRdb to the early 2020s). Library preparation used the immunoSEQ multiplex PCR assay. TCRdb took over this immuneACCESS table, retaining in-frame rearrangements with V and J assigned. Such tables are incomplete; in checked studies, under half of the missing clones stem from an unresolved V gene, and the remainder is unexplained. The sample yields around 93,000 clones; roughly three quarters were counted once. The ten largest clones take up just under 10% of the sample. Input material: peripheral blood. The source of these receptors is a woman aged 80 or older with acute or convalescent COVID-19.

This chain connects TRBV19 to TRBJ2-2; 8 nucleotides align to TRBD1. V was pared by 6 bases and J by 4 bases, with 10 bases of the junction left unmatched. CDR1 and CDR2 from the germline V gene are LNHDA and SQIVND (reference sequence). The CDR3 covers 16 residues. DNA for the CDR3: TGTGCCAGTAGAACAGGGGGTCTCGAGTCCACCGGGGAGCTGTTTTTT. This sequence encodes CASRTGGLESTGELFF.

Notes on this clone: Compared with germline, one end of the junction differs, possibly owing to a read error. This chain joins TRBV12-3 or TRBV12-4 and TRBJ1-2; 11 positions match TRBD1. The CDR3 length is 13 residues. The chain's CDR3 is CASSILRDRGESF. CDR3 sequence (DNA): TGTGCCAGCAGTATCCTCCGGGACAGGGGGGAATCCTTC.

The chain uses TRBV24-1 and TRBJ2-1; D is possibly TRBD2 (7 bases). CDR1 and CDR2 from the germline V gene are KGHDR and SFDVKD. Trimming pared 3 bases from V and 6 bases from J, leaving 11 bases between. This CDR3 contains 14 residues. CDR3 region: CATSDPRGGNEQFF. CDR3 DNA sequence: TGTGCCACCAGTGATCCAAGGGGGGGCAATGAGCAGTTCTTC.

The chain employs TRBV19 and TRBJ1-2; D perhaps matches TRBD1 (6 bases). V was shortened by 3 bases and J by 4 bases, with 15 bases between the two germline ends. CDR3 length equals 15 residues. CDR1 and CDR2 (germline): LNHDA, SQIVND (reference sequence). The CDR3 nucleotides are TGTGCCAGTAGTATCAGTCCGCAGGGGTCCTATGGCTACACCTTC. Encoded protein: CASSISPQGSYGYTF.

The chain uses TRBV5-4 and TRBJ1-6; 8 bases map to TRBD1. Germline V gives CDR1 SGHNT, CDR2 YYREEE (reference sequence). Trimming cost V 0 bases and J 7 bases; bases outside gene matches: 6. There are 16 residues in the CDR3. The CDR3 nucleotides read TGTGCCAGCAGCTTGGCCGACAGGGGATCAAATTCACCCCTCCACTTT. It encodes CASSLADRGSNSPLHF.

The chain employs TRBV5-6 and TRBJ1-5; D is uncertain. This CDR3 is 14 amino acids long. Between the trimmed V and J ends, which lost 0 bases and 0 bases, there was a span of 4 bases. Looked up from germline, CDR1 is SGHDT and CDR2 is YYEEEE. DNA for the CDR3: TGTGCCAGCAGCTTGGGGCTTAGCAATCAGCCCCAGCATTTT. It codes for CASSLGLSNQPQHF.

The rearrangement uses TRBV28 and TRBJ2-3; D might be TRBD1 (6 bases). The V end was cut by 5 bases, the J end by 2 bases, with 11 bases between. The germline V gene has CDR1 MDHEN and CDR2 SYDVKM. The CDR3 runs 14 residues. The CDR3 nucleotides read TGTGCCAGCAGTCAGGCAGGGGACACAGATACGCAGTATTTT. Its protein is CASSQAGDTDTQYF.

V gene TRBV9 combines with J gene TRBJ1-2; D may be TRBD1 (6 bases). Germline lookup yields CDR1 SGDLS and CDR2 YYNGEE. The CDR3 is 13 amino acids. V dropped 4 bases and J dropped 6 bases, with 13 bases sitting between them. CDR3 nucleotides: TGTGCCAGCAGCCTCCACGGACAGAATGGCTACACCTTC. It translates to CASSLHGQNGYTF.

The gene calls are TRBV3-1 (or the pseudogene TRBV3-2) and TRBJ1-3; D is possibly TRBD1 (6 bases). V gave up 5 bases and J gave up 4 bases, with 9 bases separating them. The CDR3 length is 13 residues. Germline V gene sequence: CDR1 LGHDT, CDR2 YNNKEL (reference sequence). The CDR3 reads CASSSGEGNTIYF. The CDR3 DNA reads TGTGCCAGCAGCTCAGGGGAAGGAAACACCATATATTTT.

The J gene is TRBJ2-7, the V gene TRBV11-2, with a tentative D call TRBD2 (5 bases). Deletions cut 6 bases from V and 5 bases from J, with 11 bases between. CDR3 length equals 12 residues. From germline, CDR1 is SGHAT and CDR2 FQNNGV. The DNA of the CDR3 is TGTGCCAGCAGGAACATAGCGCACGAGCAGTACTTC. Translation gives CASRNIAHEQYF.

The J gene is TRBJ2-7, the V gene TRBV6-6; 7 bases map to TRBD1. Germline lookup yields CDR1 MNHNY and CDR2 SVGAGI (reference sequence). The CDR3 has 16 amino acids. Trimming removed 2 bases from V and 2 bases from J; junction bases left unmatched: 9. In DNA form, the CDR3 reads TGTGCCAGCAGTTACCCGGGACAGCCTCGACCCTACGAGCAGTACTTC. The encoded protein is CASSYPGQPRPYEQYF.

This chain joins TRBV18 and TRBJ2-3; possible D gene TRBD2, 6 bases. V dropped 3 bases and J dropped 0 bases, with 13 bases sitting between them. Germline V gene data show CDR1 as KGHSH and CDR2 as LQKENI. The CDR3 spans 16 residues. The CDR3 DNA reads as TGTGCCAGCTCACCCATTAGCGGTTCTAGCACAGATACGCAGTATTTT. Its protein is CASSPISGSSTDTQYF.

The J gene is TRBJ1-1, the V gene TRBV6-5, with D perhaps matching TRBD1 (6 bases). Trimming took off 2 bases at V and 3 bases at J, with 13 bases between the two ends. Germline CDR1 reads MNHEY; CDR2 reads SVGAGI. The CDR3 spans 15 residues. The CDR3 region has the DNA TGTGCCAGCAGTTACGGGGGCAGGGCTGACACTGAAGCTTTCTTT. It specifies CASSYGGRADTEAFF.

V usage is TRBV28 and J usage is TRBJ2-7, with 8 bases lining up with TRBD2. V gave up 2 bases and J gave up 0 bases; unmatched junction bases: 9. The CDR3 spans 17 residues. The V gene's germline CDR1 is MDHEN and CDR2 SYDVKM. For the CDR3, the DNA is TGTGCCAGCAGTTTAGGGACTAGGCTTTGGTCCTCCTACGAGCAGTACTTC. Translated: CASSLGTRLWSSYEQYF.

This clone was counted a single time. V gene TRBV19 combines with J gene TRBJ2-1; D gene ambiguous. The V end was cut by 7 bases, the J end by 6 bases, with 7 bases between. Germline V gives CDR1 LNHDA, CDR2 SQIVND (reference sequence). This CDR3 region has 11 residues. CDR3 nucleotides: TGTGCCAGTACCTCTTTCAATGAGCAGTTCTTC. Amino acids: CASTSFNEQFF.

There are a few counts of this clone. This chain links TRBV7-8 with TRBJ2-5; D not resolved. Deletions cut 1 base from V and 2 bases from J, with 11 bases between. The CDR3 runs 15 residues. Per the germline V gene, CDR1 is SGHVS and CDR2 is FQNEAQ. CDR3 bases: TGTGCCAGCAGCTTAGGTTGGTCAGATCAAGAGACCCAGTACTTC. Translation: CASSLGWSDQETQYF.

J is TRBJ2-1 and V is TRBV18; D not certain. The CDR3 sequence is 13 residues long. Germline CDR1 reads KGHSH; CDR2 reads LQKENI. Deletions cut 3 bases from V and 15 bases from J, with 18 bases between. The CDR3 region has the DNA TGTGCCAGCTCACCCGACCGGAGTTTGTCTCCGTTCTTC. Encoded protein: CASSPDRSLSPFF.